These 23 T cell receptor beta chains came from one sample sequenced in a study of blood T cell repertoires in COVID-19. Profiling relied on immunoSEQ multiplex PCR, and the TCRdb table lists in-frame clones only, not all of them. The sample lists 7,500 to 8,500 clones, about 88% occurring once. Sequencing used peripheral blood. Source of these receptors: a human donor with active COVID-19. The donor label of this sample is uncertain.

The J gene is TRBJ1-4, the V gene TRBV12-3 or TRBV12-4; 8 nucleotides line up with TRBD1. The CDR3 totals 13 residues. The J segment lost 5 bases and the V segment lost 7 bases, leaving 3 bases of the junction unmatched. CDR3 in amino acids: CASTRTGNEKLFF. The CDR3 DNA reads as TGTGCCAGCACCCGGACAGGGAATGAAAAACTGTTTTTT.

The gene calls are TRBV5-1 and TRBJ2-1; D perhaps matches TRBD2 (7 bases). Trimming took 3 bases from V and 7 from J, leaving 14 bases between them. Germline V gives CDR1 SGHRS, CDR2 YFSETQ. The CDR3 is 14 residues long. The CDR3 loop reads CASSSRERGNEQFF. CDR3 DNA sequence: TGCGCCAGCAGCTCGCGGGAGAGGGGGAATGAGCAGTTCTTC. The variable domain in full, with the rest retrieved from reference TRBV5-1 and TRBJ2-1, is KAGVTQTPRYLIKTRGQQVTLSCSPISGHRSVSWYQQTPGQGLQFLFEYFSETQRNKGNFPGRFSGRQFSNSRSEMNVSTLELGDSALYLCASSSRERGNEQFFGPGTRLTVL.

The chain uses TRBV29-1 and TRBJ1-1; 10 nucleotides line up with TRBD1. The CDR3 has 14 residues. V lost 4 bases to trimming and J lost 4 bases; unmatched junction nucleotides: 6. CDR1 and CDR2 (germline): SQVTM, ANQGSEA. CDR3 loop: CSVVTGTGVTEAFF. DNA of the CDR3: TGCAGCGTTGTCACCGGGACAGGGGTCACTGAAGCTTTCTTT. Drawing the rest from reference TRBV29-1 and TRBJ1-1, the complete variable domain is SAVISQKPSRDICQRGTSLTIQCQVDSQVTMMFWYRQQPGQSLTLIATANQGSEATYESGFVIDKFPISRPNLTFSTLTVSNMSPEDSSIYLCSVVTGTGVTEAFFGQGTRLTVV.

The V and J genes are TRBV19 and TRBJ1-1; 11 bases are a match to TRBD1. The germline V gene has CDR1 LNHDA and CDR2 SQIVND (reference sequence). The trim removed 3 bases at V and 0 bases at J, leaving 3 bases unmatched. The CDR3 spans 16 residues. The CDR3 coding sequence is TGTGCCAGTAGTATGGGACAGGGGGTTTTGAACACTGAAGCTTTCTTT. Translated: CASSMGQGVLNTEAFF.

V and J are TRBV4-1 and TRBJ2-3; 10 bases agree with TRBD1. There are 15 residues in the CDR3. Germline values: CDR1 MGHRA, CDR2 YSYEKL. The V segment lost 6 bases and the J segment 3 bases; nucleotides outside the gene matches: 6. Here the CDR3 reads CASREPGQGTDTQYF. The CDR3 DNA reads TGCGCCAGCAGAGAACCGGGACAGGGGACAGATACGCAGTATTTT.

This sequence joins TRBV19 and TRBJ2-7; the D gene is possibly TRBD1 (6 bases). The V gene lost 1 base and the J gene lost 2 bases, with 12 bases spanning the gap. This CDR3 spans 15 amino acids. CDR1 is LNHDA, CDR2 SQIVND, per germline (reference sequence). CDR3 sequence reads: CASSIGAGETYEQYF. The DNA for the CDR3 is TGTGCCAGTAGTATAGGGGCAGGGGAGACCTACGAGCAGTACTTC. Drawing the rest from reference TRBV19 and TRBJ2-7, the complete variable domain is DGGITQSPKYLFRKEGQNVTLSCEQNLNHDAMYWYRQDPGQGLRLIYYSQIVNDFQKGDIAEGYSVSREKKESFPLTVTSAQKNPTAFYLCASSIGAGETYEQYFGPGTRLTVT.

The gene calls are TRBV24-1 and TRBJ2-3; 8 bases align to TRBD2. Trimming took 2 bases from V and 5 from J; bases not matched to a gene: 20. The CDR3 loop spans 20 amino acids. Germline V CDR1 and CDR2: KGHDR, SFDVKD. The CDR3 bases are TGTGCCACCAGTGATTCTCTTCCCGGTCAACCGGGAGGGCCGGAAGATACGCAGTATTTT. Translation: CATSDSLPGQPGGPEDTQYF.

V usage is TRBV5-6 and J usage is TRBJ2-3; 8 nucleotides line up with TRBD1. CDR3 length equals 15 residues. V was clipped by 4 bases and J by 2 bases; unmatched bases: 6. Germline CDR1 SGHDT, CDR2 YYEEEE. CDR3 nucleotide sequence: TGTGCCAGCAGCCCCGGACAGGGTATCACAGATACGCAGTATTTT. Translating gives CASSPGQGITDTQYF.

This clone has a single count. This sample also contains other DNA sequences that code for the same CDR3. V usage is TRBV10-2 and J usage is TRBJ1-5; D is uncertain. The CDR3 has 14 residues. V lost 0 bases and J 4 bases, leaving 7 bases between the germline ends. Germline values: CDR1 WSHSY, CDR2 SAAADI. CDR3 in DNA: TGCGCCAGCAGTGAGTCTGGAGTAAATCAGCCCCAGCATTTT. This translates into CASSESGVNQPQHF.

V gene TRBV28 combines with J gene TRBJ2-5, with TRBD2 matching over 12 bases. V was clipped by 10 bases and J by 7 bases; unmatched bases: 10. Germline lookup yields CDR1 MDHEN and CDR2 SYDVKM. The CDR3 is 14 amino acids. In DNA form, the CDR3 reads TGTGCCACCACACTAGCGGGGGGAGGAGGGACCCAGTACTTC. Amino acids: CATTLAGGGGTQYF.

This clone is labeled large (0.1 to 1%). This chain links TRBV4-2 with TRBJ2-7; weak D call: TRBD2 (5 bases). Germline CDR1 reads LGHNA; CDR2 reads YNFKEQ. Trimming pared 1 base from V and 0 bases from J, leaving 10 bases between. This CDR3 contains 15 residues. The DNA for the CDR3 is TGTGCCAGCAGCCAAGTAGCGCAGAGCTCCTACGAGCAGTACTTC. Translation: CASSQVAQSSYEQYF.

The chain employs TRBV11-2 and TRBJ2-1; D may be TRBD2 (6 bases). This CDR3 is 16 amino acids long. Germline CDR1 and CDR2: SGHAT and FQNNGV. With 1 base removed from V and 7 bases from J, the gap between germline ends came to 17 bases. The CDR3 region is CASSLVGSKYGNEQFF. CDR3 coding DNA: TGTGCCAGCAGCTTAGTCGGGAGCAAGTATGGGAATGAGCAGTTCTTC.

The chain has TRBV9 and TRBJ2-1; TRBD2 aligns across 7 bases. The V segment lost 0 bases and the J segment 8 bases; nucleotides outside the gene matches: 5. The CDR3 length is 14 residues. Germline values: CDR1 SGDLS, CDR2 YYNGEE. In DNA form, the CDR3 reads TGTGCCAGCAGCGTAGGCGGGAGTAGTGATGAGCAGTTCTTC. As protein: CASSVGGSSDEQFF. Full variable domain (missing parts from reference TRBV9 and TRBJ2-1): DSGVTQTPKHLITATGQRVTLRCSPRSGDLSVYWYQQSLDQGLQFLIQYYNGEERAKGNILERFSAQQFPDLHSELNLSSLELGDSALYFCASSVGGSSDEQFFGPGTRLTVL.

V is TRBV29-1 and J is TRBJ1-1; tentative D call: TRBD1 (5 bases). The CDR3 spans 12 residues. CDR1 SQVTM and CDR2 ANQGSEA come from the germline V gene. The ends were cut back, 7 bases at V and 10 bases at J, with 19 bases in the middle. CDR3 in DNA: TGCAGCGCCCGTGGCGGCCTGGGGGGAGCTTTCTTT. Translated, it gives CSARGGLGGAFF.

This chain joins TRBV27 and TRBJ2-7; D may be TRBD2 (5 bases). Germline lookup yields CDR1 MNHEY and CDR2 SMNVEV (reference sequence). CDR3 length: 14 amino acids. The V gene lost 6 bases and the J gene lost 0 bases, with 12 bases spanning the gap. As DNA, the CDR3 is TGTGCCAGCAGGCCCGACTATAGCTCCTACGAGCAGTACTTC. Translation gives CASRPDYSSYEQYF.

The chain uses TRBV7-9 and TRBJ2-7; D perhaps matches TRBD1 (5 bases). The V end lost 0 bases, the J end lost 5 bases, and 11 bases lay between the germline ends. The CDR3 consists of 14 residues. Germline V lookup: CDR1 SEHNR, CDR2 FQNEAQ (reference sequence). The CDR3 coding sequence is TGTGCCAGCAGCTTAGCCGGCAGGGTGGACGAGCAGTACTTC. As protein: CASSLAGRVDEQYF. Variable domain in full (rest from reference TRBV7-9 and TRBJ2-7): DTGVSQNPRHKITKRGQNVTFRCDPISEHNRLYWYRQTLGQGPEFLTYFQNEAQLEKSRLLSDRFSAERPKGSFSTLEIQRTEQGDSAMYLCASSLAGRVDEQYFGPGTRLTVT.

V is TRBV21-1 and J is TRBJ2-7; the table's D call of TRBD1 was not tested on the DNA. TRBV21-1 is reported as a pseudogene. This CDR3 has 14 amino acids. The CDR3 DNA sequence: TGTGCCAGGGACAGGGCGGCGAGGGCCTACGAGCAGTACTTC. Protein sequence: CARDRAARAYEQYF.

This chain joins TRBV29-1 and TRBJ2-1; 8 nucleotides agree with TRBD2. The J segment lost 8 bases and the V segment lost 7 bases, leaving 7 bases of the junction unmatched. CDR1 and CDR2 from the germline V gene are SQVTM and ANQGSEA. The CDR3 is 12 residues long. As DNA, the CDR3 is TGCAGCGGGTCGGGGGGGCGGCATGAGCAGTTCTTC. It yields the protein CSGSGGRHEQFF.

Here the CDR3 reads CASSLGRLPDTQYF. For the CDR3, the DNA is TGCGCCAGCAGCTTGGGTAGACTTCCAGATACGCAGTATTTT. This rearrangement joins TRBV5-1 to TRBJ2-3; D is undetermined. The CDR3 has 14 amino acids. The V end lost 0 bases, the J end lost 4 bases, and 9 bases lay between the germline ends. Germline CDR1 reads SGHRS; CDR2 reads YFSETQ.

J is TRBJ1-6 and V is TRBV6-5, with 8 bases fitting TRBD1. The CDR3 spans 15 residues. CDR1 and CDR2 (germline): MNHEY, SVGAGI. V lost 5 bases to trimming and J lost 7 bases; unmatched junction nucleotides: 7. CDR3 nucleotide sequence: TGTGCCAGCAGTCCCTCAGGGGGCAGGAATTCACCCCTCCACTTT. Translating gives CASSPSGGRNSPLHF.

V gene TRBV3-1 (or the pseudogene TRBV3-2) combines with J gene TRBJ2-1; the match to TRBD2 covers 12 bases. The germline V gene has CDR1 LGHDT and CDR2 YNNKEL (reference sequence). The CDR3 spans 14 residues. The ends lost 8 bases at V and 5 bases at J; junction bases unmatched: 4. CDR3 region: CASALAGGNNEQFF. The CDR3, as DNA: TGTGCCAGCGCACTAGCGGGAGGAAACAATGAGCAGTTCTTC.

V is TRBV19 and J is TRBJ2-3, with D maybe TRBD2 (7 bases). V was clipped by 3 bases and J by 6 bases, with 16 bases between them. From germline, CDR1 is LNHDA and CDR2 SQIVND (reference sequence). CDR3 size: 15 residues. The DNA of the CDR3 is TGTGCCAGTAGTATCGGAGGGGGGGGTTGGGATACGCAGTATTTT. This codes for CASSIGGGGWDTQYF.

The chain joins TRBV3-1 (or the pseudogene TRBV3-2) to TRBJ2-3; maybe TRBD1 (5 bases). Germline-derived CDR1 and CDR2 are LGHDT and YNNKEL (reference sequence). V was trimmed by 0 bases and J by 2 bases, leaving 12 bases between them. This CDR3 region has 16 residues. As DNA, the CDR3 is TGTGCCAGCAGCCAAGATCCAAGGGGAAACACAGATACGCAGTATTTT. This encodes CASSQDPRGNTDTQYF.